The 20 T cell receptor beta chains listed next were all sequenced from one sample in a study of blood T cell repertoires in COVID-19. Data came from immunoSEQ multiplex PCR; TCRdb stores just in-frame clones and leaves some out. Among about 42,000 clones listed, more than 70% were seen once. Sequencing was carried out using peripheral blood. Every receptor here comes from a human donor in a cohort sampled during active COVID-19.

V gene TRBV6-5 combines with J gene TRBJ1-1; TRBD1 is a possible D gene (6 bases). The germline CDR1 and CDR2 sequences are MNHEY and SVGAGI. The ends were cut back, 5 bases at V and 5 bases at J, with 18 bases in the middle. The CDR3 sequence is 15 residues long. The CDR3 is CASSKTPGARTEAFF. The CDR3 nucleotides read TGTGCCAGCAGTAAAACGCCAGGGGCGCGTACTGAAGCTTTCTTT.

This chain links TRBV6-5 with TRBJ1-1; maybe TRBD1 (6 bases). Between the trimmed V and J ends, which lost 10 bases and 4 bases, there was a span of 10 bases. CDR3 size: 11 residues. Germline CDR1 and CDR2: MNHEY and SVGAGI. The CDR3 loop is CATTGITEAFF. The CDR3 DNA follows: TGTGCCACCACAGGGATCACTGAAGCTTTCTTT.

This clone was detected only once. The chain uses TRBV15 and TRBJ2-1, with 12 bases matching TRBD2. The CDR3 spans 17 residues. The germline gives CDR1 LNHNV, CDR2 YYDKDF (reference sequence). V gave up 0 bases and J gave up 12 bases; unmatched junction bases: 12. CDR3 sequence: CATSRDLALAGGGGQFF. The CDR3 DNA reads TGTGCCACCAGCAGAGATCTGGCACTAGCGGGAGGAGGAGGGCAGTTCTTC.

J is TRBJ2-3 and V is TRBV11-2, with TRBD2 matching over 8 bases. Trimming cost V 5 bases and J 4 bases; bases outside gene matches: 20. The CDR3 covers 19 residues. Germline assignment: CDR1 SGHAT and CDR2 FQNNGV. This CDR3 is CASSIPRGLQREKADTQYF. In DNA form, the CDR3 reads TGTGCCAGCAGCATCCCTCGAGGCCTCCAGCGGGAGAAAGCAGATACGCAGTATTTT.

The chain recombines TRBV18 with TRBJ2-7, with a possible D match to TRBD1 (6 bases). Germline V gene lookup returns CDR1 KGHSH and CDR2 LQKENI. CDR3 length: 13 residues. V was cut by 5 bases and J by 1 base, with 9 bases left in between. CDR3 region: CASSSQGSYEQYF. DNA of the CDR3: TGTGCCAGCTCATCCCAGGGGTCCTACGAGCAGTACTTC.

This clone was found once. CDR3 region: CASRGAGQGGEQYF. CDR3 nucleotide sequence: TGTGCCAGCAGGGGGGCGGGACAGGGCGGCGAGCAGTACTTC. The V gene is TRBV6-4, the J gene TRBJ2-7, with TRBD1 matching over 9 bases. This CDR3 is 14 amino acids long. CDR1 is MRHNA, CDR2 SNTAGT, per germline. Germline trimming cut 6 bases from V and 6 bases from J; bases unmatched to any gene: 9.

In this sample, this clone turned up once. The chain employs TRBV19 and TRBJ2-3, with a possible D match to TRBD2 (6 bases). The CDR3 has 18 residues. Germline CDR1 LNHDA, CDR2 SQIVND (reference sequence). Deletions cut 3 bases from V and 2 bases from J, with 21 bases between. DNA for the CDR3: TGTGCCAGTAGTATTGGGGTCCGAGGAGGGACCCCCACAGATACGCAGTATTTT. It codes for CASSIGVRGGTPTDTQYF.

The CDR3 loop is CASSVTTGAPYEQYF. As DNA, the CDR3 is TGTGCCAGTAGTGTGACGACAGGGGCTCCCTACGAGCAGTACTTC. The chain couples TRBV19 to TRBJ2-7; TRBD1 aligns across 8 bases. V gave up 5 bases and J gave up 2 bases; unmatched junction bases: 8. The CDR3 covers 15 residues. Per the germline V gene, CDR1 is LNHDA and CDR2 is SQIVND (reference sequence).

The rearrangement uses TRBV6-2 or TRBV6-3 and TRBJ2-5; D remains unclear. The CDR3 contains 13 residues. Germline V CDR1 and CDR2: MNHEY, SVGEGT. V lost 6 bases to trimming and J lost 3 bases, with 11 bases between them. The CDR3 nucleotides read TGTGCCAGCAGCTCCGGCAGGAAAGAGACCCAGTACTTC. Translating gives CASSSGRKETQYF.

V usage is TRBV9 and J usage is TRBJ2-3, with 9 bases aligning to TRBD1. CDR1 is SGDLS, CDR2 YYNGEE, per germline. The length of the CDR3 is 14 residues. The junction had 5 bases not matched to a gene; V was cut back by 3 bases and J by 6 bases. Here the CDR3 reads CASSDTGGVDTQYF. Here the CDR3 DNA reads TGTGCCAGCAGCGATACAGGGGGCGTCGATACGCAGTATTTT.

This clone was observed a few times. This sequence joins TRBV9 and TRBJ1-1; D not resolved. Germline V gene data show CDR1 as SGDLS and CDR2 as YYNGEE. This CDR3 contains 15 residues. The V end lost 0 bases, the J end lost 1 base, and 10 bases lay between the germline ends. CDR3 sequence (DNA): TGTGCCAGCAGCGTAGGACACAAAGGGAACACTGAAGCTTTCTTT. It translates to CASSVGHKGNTEAFF.

V gene TRBV7-9 combines with J gene TRBJ1-6; TRBD1 matches at 7 bases. The V and J ends lost 5 bases and 8 bases, in that order; junction bases with no gene match: 12. The CDR3 runs to 16 residues. Germline CDR1 and CDR2: SEHNR and FQNEAQ (reference sequence). Written as DNA, the CDR3 is TGTGCCAGCAGCCACCCCCCGGGACAGCGGGATTCACCCCTCCACTTT. Amino acid sequence: CASSHPPGQRDSPLHF.

This sequence joins TRBV28 and TRBJ1-3, with D possibly being TRBD1 (5 bases). The germline V gene has CDR1 MDHEN and CDR2 SYDVKM. V was shortened by 3 bases and J by 8 bases, with 23 bases between the two germline ends. The CDR3 consists of 17 residues. The CDR3 DNA follows: TGTGCCAGCAGTTTTTTCGGGACGGGCGGGAATCGAGACACCATATATTTT. The encoded protein is CASSFFGTGGNRDTIYF.

The chain is built from TRBV3-1 (or the pseudogene TRBV3-2) and TRBJ1-1, with D possibly TRBD1 on 5 matching bases. CDR3 length: 14 amino acids. V lost 2 bases to trimming and J lost 1 base, with 8 bases between them. Germline assignment: CDR1 LGHDT and CDR2 YNNKEL (reference sequence). The CDR3 DNA reads TGTGCCAGCAGCCAACTTCAGGGGAACACTGAAGCTTTCTTT. Amino acids: CASSQLQGNTEAFF.

The chain couples TRBV11-3 to TRBJ2-3; 9 bases agree with TRBD2. The length of the CDR3 is 16 residues. Per germline, CDR1 SGHNT and CDR2 YENEEA. J gave up 0 bases and V 3 bases, and 4 bases lay outside the gene matches. This chain's CDR3 is CASSFGLAHSTDTQYF. CDR3 coding DNA: TGTGCCAGCAGCTTCGGACTAGCGCATAGCACAGATACGCAGTATTTT.

This clone was detected only once. V and J are TRBV27 and TRBJ1-6, with D unclear. Trimming pared 3 bases from V and 0 bases from J, leaving 6 bases between. CDR3 length: 15 amino acids. Per germline, CDR1 MNHEY and CDR2 SMNVEV (reference sequence). The CDR3 region has the DNA TGTGCCAGCAGTTTGGTGAGCTCCTATAATTCACCCCTCCACTTT. This encodes CASSLVSSYNSPLHF.

The rearrangement uses TRBV3-1 (or the pseudogene TRBV3-2) and TRBJ1-1, with 8 bases lining up with TRBD1. The ends lost 5 bases at V and 5 bases at J; junction bases unmatched: 10. The CDR3 runs 15 residues. CDR1 is LGHDT, CDR2 YNNKEL, per germline (reference sequence). The CDR3 bases are TGTGCCAGCAGCGCACTCCGGGACAGGAAAACTGAAGCTTTCTTT. This sequence encodes CASSALRDRKTEAFF.

This clone showed up just a few times. The V and J genes are TRBV28 and TRBJ2-3, with 7 bases aligning to TRBD2. V lost 3 bases to trimming and J lost 3 bases; unmatched junction nucleotides: 15. Germline CDR1 and CDR2: MDHEN and SYDVKM. The length of the CDR3 is 18 residues. CDR3 bases: TGTGCCAGCAGTTTTGAGAACTTGGGGGGGGATGAGACAGATACGCAGTATTTT. It translates to CASSFENLGGDETDTQYF.

The rearrangement links TRBV6-5 to TRBJ2-2, with D possibly being TRBD2 (7 bases). Trimming stripped 7 bases from V and 4 bases from J, with 13 bases between. Germline loops: CDR1 MNHEY, CDR2 SVGAGI. The length of the CDR3 is 14 residues. Here the CDR3 reads CASTEGGGTGELFF. The CDR3 DNA follows: TGTGCCAGCACCGAGGGGGGGGGCACCGGGGAGCTGTTTTTT.

The chain couples TRBV15 to TRBJ2-1; D perhaps matches TRBD1 (6 bases). The CDR3 is made up of 15 amino acids. The V end lost 1 base, the J end lost 1 base, and 8 bases lay between the germline ends. Per the germline V gene, CDR1 is LNHNV and CDR2 is YYDKDF (reference sequence). DNA of the CDR3: TGTGCCACCAGCAGAGTAGGGGGTTCCTACAATGAGCAGTTCTTC. It translates to CATSRVGGSYNEQFF.